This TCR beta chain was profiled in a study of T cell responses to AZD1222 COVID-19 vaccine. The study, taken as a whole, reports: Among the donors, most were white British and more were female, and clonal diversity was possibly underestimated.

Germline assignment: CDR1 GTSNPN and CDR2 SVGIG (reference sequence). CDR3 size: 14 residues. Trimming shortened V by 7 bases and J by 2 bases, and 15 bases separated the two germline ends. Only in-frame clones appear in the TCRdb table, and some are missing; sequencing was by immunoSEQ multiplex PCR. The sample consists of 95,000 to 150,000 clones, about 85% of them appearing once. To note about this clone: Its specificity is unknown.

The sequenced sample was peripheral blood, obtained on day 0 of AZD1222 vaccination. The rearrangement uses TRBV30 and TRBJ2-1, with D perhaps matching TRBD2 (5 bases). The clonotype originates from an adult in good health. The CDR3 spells CAFPTTSTYNEQFF. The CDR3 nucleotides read TGTGCCTTCCCGACTACCTCGACCTACAATGAGCAGTTCTTC.